The clone carrying this T cell receptor beta chain was counted once. Its antigen is unidentified. Germline assignment: CDR1 SGHTA and CDR2 FQGNSA. With 5 bases clipped from V and 2 bases from J, the junction kept 3 bases outside the gene matches. CDR3 length equals 15 residues. The data derive from a study of vaccination and CD4 T cells after COVID-19. Study findings and constraints: From approximately 21 to 40, the median of SARS-CoV-2-reactive clonotypes rose without reaching significance.

The study sequenced cultured CD4+ T cell DNA using the Oncomine TCR Beta short-read assay. TCRdb used MiXCR to reprocess the PCR reads, holding one entry per CDR3 protein. This repertoire shows over 15,000 distinct CDR3 sequences, about 44% found once; its top ten account for 6.3%. Treatment meaning: approximately nine-day PBMC culture with coronavirus spike peptide pools or control peptides (ViraFEST assay). The gene calls are TRBV7-2 and TRBJ2-1; TRBD2 matches at 10 bases. This clonotype was sampled from a human donor who had recovered from COVID-19. Source: CD4+ T cells from blood, cultured in vitro, taken before SARS-CoV-2 vaccination. The CDR3 reads CASSALAGAYNEQFF. For the CDR3, the DNA is TGTGCCAGCAGCGCCCTAGCGGGGGCCTACAATGAGCAGTTCTTC.